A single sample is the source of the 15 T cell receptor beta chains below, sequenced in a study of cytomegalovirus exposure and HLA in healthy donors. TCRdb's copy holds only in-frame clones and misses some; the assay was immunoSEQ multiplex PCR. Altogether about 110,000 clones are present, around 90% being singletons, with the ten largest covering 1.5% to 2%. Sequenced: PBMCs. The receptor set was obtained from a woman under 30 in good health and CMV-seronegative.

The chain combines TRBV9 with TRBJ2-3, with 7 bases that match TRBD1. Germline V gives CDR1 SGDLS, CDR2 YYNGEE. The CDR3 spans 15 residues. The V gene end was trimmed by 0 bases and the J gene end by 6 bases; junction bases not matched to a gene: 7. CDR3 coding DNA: TGTGCCAGCAGCGTAGGAACAGGGGCTAGGGATACGCAGTATTTT. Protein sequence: CASSVGTGARDTQYF.

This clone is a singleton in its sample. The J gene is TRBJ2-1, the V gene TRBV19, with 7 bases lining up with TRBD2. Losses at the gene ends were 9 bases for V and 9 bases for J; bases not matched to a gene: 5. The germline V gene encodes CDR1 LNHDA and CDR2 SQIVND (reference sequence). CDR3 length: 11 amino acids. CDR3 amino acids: CASEREGEQFF. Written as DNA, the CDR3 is TGTGCCAGCGAGCGGGAAGGTGAGCAGTTCTTC.

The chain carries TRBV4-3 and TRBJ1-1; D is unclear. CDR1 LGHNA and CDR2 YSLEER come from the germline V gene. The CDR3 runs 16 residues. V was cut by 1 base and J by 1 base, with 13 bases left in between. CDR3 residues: CASSQGRDSRNTEAFF. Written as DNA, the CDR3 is TGCGCCAGCAGCCAAGGACGCGATTCTAGGAACACTGAAGCTTTCTTT.

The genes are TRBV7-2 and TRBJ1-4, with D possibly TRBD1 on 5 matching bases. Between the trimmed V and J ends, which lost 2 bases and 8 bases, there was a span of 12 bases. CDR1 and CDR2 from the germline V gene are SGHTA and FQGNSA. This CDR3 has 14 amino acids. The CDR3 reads CASSLSRGGEKLFF. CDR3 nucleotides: TGTGCCAGCAGCTTAAGTAGGGGAGGGGAAAAACTGTTTTTT.

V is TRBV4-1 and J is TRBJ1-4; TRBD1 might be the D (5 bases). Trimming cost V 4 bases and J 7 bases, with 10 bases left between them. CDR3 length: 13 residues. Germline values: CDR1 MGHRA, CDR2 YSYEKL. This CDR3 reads CASSLTRVEKLFF. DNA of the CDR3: TGCGCCAGCAGCCTCACCAGGGTTGAAAAACTGTTTTTT.

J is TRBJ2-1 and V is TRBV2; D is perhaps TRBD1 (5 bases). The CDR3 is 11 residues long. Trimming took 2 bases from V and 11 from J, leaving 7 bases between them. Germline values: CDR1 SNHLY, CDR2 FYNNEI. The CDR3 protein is CASSERGKQFF. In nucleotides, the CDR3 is TGTGCCAGCAGTGAAAGGGGAAAGCAGTTCTTC. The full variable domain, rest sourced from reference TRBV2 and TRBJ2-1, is EPEVTQTPSHQVTQMGQEVILRCVPISNHLYFYWYRQILGQKVEFLVSFYNNEISEKSEIFDDQFSVERPDGSNFTLKIRSTKLEDSAMYFCASSERGKQFFGPGTRLTVL.

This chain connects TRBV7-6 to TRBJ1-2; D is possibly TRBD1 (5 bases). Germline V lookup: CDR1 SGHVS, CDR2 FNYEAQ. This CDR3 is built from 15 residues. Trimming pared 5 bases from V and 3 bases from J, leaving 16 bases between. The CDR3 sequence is CASSLGQPRDYGYTF. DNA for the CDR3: TGTGCCAGCAGCCTAGGACAACCCAGGGACTATGGCTACACCTTC. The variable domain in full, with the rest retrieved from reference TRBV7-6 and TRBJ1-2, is GAGVSQSPRYKVTKRGQDVALRCDPISGHVSLYWYRQALGQGPEFLTYFNYEAQQDKSGLPNDRFSAERPEGSISTLTIQRTEQRDSAMYRCASSLGQPRDYGYTFGSGTRLTVV.

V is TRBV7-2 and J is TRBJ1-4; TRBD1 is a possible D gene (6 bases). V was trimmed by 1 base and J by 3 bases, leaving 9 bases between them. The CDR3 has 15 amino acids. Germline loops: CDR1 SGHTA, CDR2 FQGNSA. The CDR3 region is CASSLVKGANEKLFF. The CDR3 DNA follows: TGTGCCAGCAGCTTAGTAAAGGGGGCTAATGAAAAACTGTTTTTT.

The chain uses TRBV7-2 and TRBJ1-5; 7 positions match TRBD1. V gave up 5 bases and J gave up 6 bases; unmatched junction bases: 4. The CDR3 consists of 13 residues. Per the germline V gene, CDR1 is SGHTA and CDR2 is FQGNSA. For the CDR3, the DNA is TGTGCCAGCAGCCACCCAGGGGGTCAGCCCCAGCATTTT. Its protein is CASSHPGGQPQHF.

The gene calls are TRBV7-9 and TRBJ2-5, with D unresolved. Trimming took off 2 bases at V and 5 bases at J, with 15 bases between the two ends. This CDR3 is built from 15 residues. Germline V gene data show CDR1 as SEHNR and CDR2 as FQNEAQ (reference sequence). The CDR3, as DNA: TGTGCCAGCAGCTTACTTCGTTCAGGCTGGGAGACCCAGTACTTC. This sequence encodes CASSLLRSGWETQYF. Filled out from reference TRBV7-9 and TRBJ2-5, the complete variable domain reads DTGVSQNPRHKITKRGQNVTFRCDPISEHNRLYWYRQTLGQGPEFLTYFQNEAQLEKSRLLSDRFSAERPKGSFSTLEIQRTEQGDSAMYLCASSLLRSGWETQYFGPGTRLLVL.

CDR3 coding DNA: TGTGCCAGCAGCCAAGGGGGACTAGCGGGGTCCTTCTACGAGCAGTACTTC. This sequence encodes CASSQGGLAGSFYEQYF. This chain links TRBV11-2 with TRBJ2-7, with TRBD2 matching over 13 bases. Germline trimming cut 5 bases from V and 3 bases from J; bases unmatched to any gene: 10. Germline CDR1 SGHAT, CDR2 FQNNGV. There are 17 residues in the CDR3.

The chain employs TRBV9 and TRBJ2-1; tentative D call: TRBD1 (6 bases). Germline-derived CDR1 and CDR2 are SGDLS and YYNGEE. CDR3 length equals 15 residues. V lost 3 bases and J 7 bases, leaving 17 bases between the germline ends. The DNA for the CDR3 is TGTGCCAGCAGCGATCTTGACAGGCCAGGGAATGAGCAGTTCTTC. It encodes CASSDLDRPGNEQFF.

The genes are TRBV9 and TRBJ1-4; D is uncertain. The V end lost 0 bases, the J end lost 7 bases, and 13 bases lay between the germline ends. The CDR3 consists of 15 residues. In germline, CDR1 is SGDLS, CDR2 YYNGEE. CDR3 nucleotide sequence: TGTGCCAGCAGCGTAGAAGGGCGAGGGAGTGAAAAACTGTTTTTT. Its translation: CASSVEGRGSEKLFF.

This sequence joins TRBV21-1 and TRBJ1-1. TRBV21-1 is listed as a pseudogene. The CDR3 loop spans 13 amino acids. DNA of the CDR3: TGTGCCAGCACTGGAGGACTGAACACTGAAGCTTTCTTT. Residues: CASTGGLNTEAFF.

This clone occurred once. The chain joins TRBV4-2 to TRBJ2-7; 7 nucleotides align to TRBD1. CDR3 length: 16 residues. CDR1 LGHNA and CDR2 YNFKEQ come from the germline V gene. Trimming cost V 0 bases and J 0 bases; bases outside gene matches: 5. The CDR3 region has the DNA TGTGCCAGCAGCCAAGATCAGGGGACAGTCTCCTACGAGCAGTACTTC. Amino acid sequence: CASSQDQGTVSYEQYF.